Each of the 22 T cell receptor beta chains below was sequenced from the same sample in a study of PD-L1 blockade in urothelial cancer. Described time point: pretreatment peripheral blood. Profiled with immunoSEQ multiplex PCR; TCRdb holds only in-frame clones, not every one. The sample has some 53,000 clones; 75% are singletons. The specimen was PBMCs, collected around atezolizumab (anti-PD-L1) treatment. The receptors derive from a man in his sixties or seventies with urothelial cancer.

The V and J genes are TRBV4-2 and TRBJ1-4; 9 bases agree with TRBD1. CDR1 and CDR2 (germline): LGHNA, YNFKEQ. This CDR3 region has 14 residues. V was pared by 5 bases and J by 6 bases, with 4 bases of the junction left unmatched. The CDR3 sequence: CASSLRDRDEKLFF. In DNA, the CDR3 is TGTGCCAGCAGCTTAAGGGACAGGGATGAAAAACTGTTTTTT.

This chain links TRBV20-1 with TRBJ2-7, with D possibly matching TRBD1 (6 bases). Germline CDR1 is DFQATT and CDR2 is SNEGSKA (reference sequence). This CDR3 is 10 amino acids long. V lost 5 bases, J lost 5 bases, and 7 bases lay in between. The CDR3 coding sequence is TGCAGTGCTGGGACAAACGAGCAGTACTTC. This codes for CSAGTNEQYF.

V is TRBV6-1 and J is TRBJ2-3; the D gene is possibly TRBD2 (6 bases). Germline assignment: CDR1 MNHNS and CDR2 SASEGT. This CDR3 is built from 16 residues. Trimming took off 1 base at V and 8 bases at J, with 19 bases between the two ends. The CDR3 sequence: CASSEVPGTFGGTQYF. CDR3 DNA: TGTGCCAGCAGTGAAGTTCCCGGGACTTTCGGGGGTACGCAGTATTTT.

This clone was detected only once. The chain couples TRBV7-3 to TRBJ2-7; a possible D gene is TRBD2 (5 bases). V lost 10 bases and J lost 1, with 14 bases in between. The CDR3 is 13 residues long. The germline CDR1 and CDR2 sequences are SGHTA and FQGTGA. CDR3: CANGIYQSYEQYF. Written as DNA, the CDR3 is TGTGCCAACGGGATCTACCAATCCTACGAGCAGTACTTC.

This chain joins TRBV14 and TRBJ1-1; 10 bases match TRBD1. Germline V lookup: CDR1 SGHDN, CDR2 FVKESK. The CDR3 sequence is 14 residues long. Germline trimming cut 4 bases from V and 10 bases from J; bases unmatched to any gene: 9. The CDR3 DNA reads TGTGCCAGCAGCCCAGGGACAGGGGATGTTGGAGCTTTCTTT. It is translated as CASSPGTGDVGAFF.

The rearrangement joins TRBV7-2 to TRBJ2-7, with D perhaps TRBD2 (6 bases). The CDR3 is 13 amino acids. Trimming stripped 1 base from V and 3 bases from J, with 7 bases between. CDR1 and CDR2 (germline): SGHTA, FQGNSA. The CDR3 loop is CASSLVSGYEQYF. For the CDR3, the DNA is TGTGCCAGCAGCTTAGTTAGCGGCTACGAGCAGTACTTC.

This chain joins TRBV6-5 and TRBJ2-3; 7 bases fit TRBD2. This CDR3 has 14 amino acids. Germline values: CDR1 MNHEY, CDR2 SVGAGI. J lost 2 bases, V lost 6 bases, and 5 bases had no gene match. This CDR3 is CASSPGTNTDTQYF. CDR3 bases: TGTGCCAGCAGCCCCGGGACTAACACAGATACGCAGTATTTT.

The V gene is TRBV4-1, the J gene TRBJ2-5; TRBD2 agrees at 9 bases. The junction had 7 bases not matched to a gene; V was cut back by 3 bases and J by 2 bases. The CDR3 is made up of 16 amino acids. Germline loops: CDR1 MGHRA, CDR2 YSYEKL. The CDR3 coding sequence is TGCGCCAGCAGCCAGGGCCATAGCGGGGGTCAAGAGACCCAGTACTTC. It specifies CASSQGHSGGQETQYF.

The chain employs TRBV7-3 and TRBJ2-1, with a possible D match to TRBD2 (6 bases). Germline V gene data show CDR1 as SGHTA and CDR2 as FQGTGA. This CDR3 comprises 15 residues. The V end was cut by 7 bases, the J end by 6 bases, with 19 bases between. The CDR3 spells CASTSYSRDSNEQFF. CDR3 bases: TGTGCCAGCACCTCTTATTCTCGGGACTCCAATGAGCAGTTCTTC.

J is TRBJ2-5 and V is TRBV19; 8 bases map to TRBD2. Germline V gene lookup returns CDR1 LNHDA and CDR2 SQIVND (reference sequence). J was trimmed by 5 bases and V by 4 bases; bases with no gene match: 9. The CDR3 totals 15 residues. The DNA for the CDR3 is TGTGCCAGTAGTAGTTCTAGCGGGTGGGGGGAGACCCAGTACTTC. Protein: CASSSSSGWGETQYF.

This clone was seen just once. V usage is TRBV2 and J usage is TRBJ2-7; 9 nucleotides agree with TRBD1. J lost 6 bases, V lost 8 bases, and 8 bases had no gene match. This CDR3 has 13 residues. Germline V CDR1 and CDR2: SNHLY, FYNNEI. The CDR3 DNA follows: TGTGCCAGCGGGAGGACAGGGGTTACCGAGCAGTACTTC. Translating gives CASGRTGVTEQYF. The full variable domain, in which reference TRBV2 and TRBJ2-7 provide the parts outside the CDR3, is EPEVTQTPSHQVTQMGQEVILRCVPISNHLYFYWYRQILGQKVEFLVSFYNNEISEKSEIFDDQFSVERPDGSNFTLKIRSTKLEDSAMYFCASGRTGVTEQYFGPGTRLTVT.

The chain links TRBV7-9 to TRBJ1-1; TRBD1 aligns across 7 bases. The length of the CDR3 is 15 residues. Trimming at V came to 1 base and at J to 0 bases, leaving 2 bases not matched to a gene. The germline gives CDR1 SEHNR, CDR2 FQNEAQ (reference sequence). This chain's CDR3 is CASSLETGLNTEAFF. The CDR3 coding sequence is TGTGCCAGCAGCTTAGAGACAGGGCTGAACACTGAAGCTTTCTTT.

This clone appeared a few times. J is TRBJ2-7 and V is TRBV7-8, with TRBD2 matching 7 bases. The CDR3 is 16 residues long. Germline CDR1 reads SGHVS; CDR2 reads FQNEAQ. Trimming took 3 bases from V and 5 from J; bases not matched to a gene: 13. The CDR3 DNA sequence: TGTGCCAGCAGCTTCTTCGGGGGAGGGAGGATCCACGAGCAGTACTTC. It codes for CASSFFGGGRIHEQYF.

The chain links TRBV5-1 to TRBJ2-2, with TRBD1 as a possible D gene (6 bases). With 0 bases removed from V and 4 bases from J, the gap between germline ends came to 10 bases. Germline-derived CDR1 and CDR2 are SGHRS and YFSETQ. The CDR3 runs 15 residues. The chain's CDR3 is CASSLGTVGTGELFF. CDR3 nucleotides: TGCGCCAGCAGCTTGGGGACAGTGGGCACCGGGGAGCTGTTTTTT.

The chain's CDR3 is CASSRQYGETQYF. The CDR3 DNA follows: TGTGCCAGCTCTCGACAGTATGGAGAGACCCAGTACTTC. V and J are TRBV18 and TRBJ2-5; a weak D match, TRBD1 (5 bases). Germline assignment: CDR1 KGHSH and CDR2 LQKENI. The CDR3 spans 13 residues. V lost 6 bases and J 4 bases, leaving 12 bases between the germline ends.

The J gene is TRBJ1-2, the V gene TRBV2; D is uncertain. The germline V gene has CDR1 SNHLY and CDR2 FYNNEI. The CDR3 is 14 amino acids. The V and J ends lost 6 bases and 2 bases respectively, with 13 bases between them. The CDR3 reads CASSPRERNYGYTF. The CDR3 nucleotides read TGTGCCAGCAGCCCTCGGGAGAGGAACTATGGCTACACCTTC.

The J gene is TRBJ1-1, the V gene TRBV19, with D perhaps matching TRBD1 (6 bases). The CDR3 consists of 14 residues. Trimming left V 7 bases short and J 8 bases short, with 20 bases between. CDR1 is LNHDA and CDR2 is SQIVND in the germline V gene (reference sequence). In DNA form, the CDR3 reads TGTGCCAGTACCGTCCAAAGGGGGAGTAGCGAAGCTTTCTTT. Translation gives CASTVQRGSSEAFF.

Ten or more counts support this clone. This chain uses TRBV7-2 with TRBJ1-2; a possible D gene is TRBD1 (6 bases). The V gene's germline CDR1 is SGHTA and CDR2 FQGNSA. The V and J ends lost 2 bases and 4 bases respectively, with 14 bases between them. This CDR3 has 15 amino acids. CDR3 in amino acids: CASSLTAGATYGYTF. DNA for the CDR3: TGTGCCAGCAGCTTAACGGCAGGGGCAACCTATGGCTACACCTTC.

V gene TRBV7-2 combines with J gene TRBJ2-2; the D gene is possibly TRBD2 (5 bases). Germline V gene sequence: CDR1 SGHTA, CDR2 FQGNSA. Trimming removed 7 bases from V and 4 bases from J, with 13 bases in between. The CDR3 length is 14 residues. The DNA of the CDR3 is TGTGCCAGCAATAGCCTTGAGGGCACCGGGGAGCTGTTTTTT. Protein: CASNSLEGTGELFF.

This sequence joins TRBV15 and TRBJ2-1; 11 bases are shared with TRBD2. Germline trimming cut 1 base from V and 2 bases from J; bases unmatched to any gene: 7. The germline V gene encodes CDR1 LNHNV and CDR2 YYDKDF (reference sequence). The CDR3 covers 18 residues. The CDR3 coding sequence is TGTGCCACCAGCAGAGTTACTAGCGGGAGAGGGACCTACAATGAGCAGTTCTTC. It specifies CATSRVTSGRGTYNEQFF.

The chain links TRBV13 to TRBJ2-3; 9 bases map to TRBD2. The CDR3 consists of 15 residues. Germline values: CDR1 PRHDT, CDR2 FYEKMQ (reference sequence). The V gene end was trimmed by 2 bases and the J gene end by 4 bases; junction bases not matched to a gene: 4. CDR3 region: CASSLTLAGSDTQYF. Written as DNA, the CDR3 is TGTGCCAGCAGCTTAACCCTAGCGGGATCAGATACGCAGTATTTT.

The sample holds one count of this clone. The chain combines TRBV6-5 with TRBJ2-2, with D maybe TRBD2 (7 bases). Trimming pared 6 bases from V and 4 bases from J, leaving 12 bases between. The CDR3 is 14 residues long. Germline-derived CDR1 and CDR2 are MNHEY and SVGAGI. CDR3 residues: CASSKGGRTGELFF. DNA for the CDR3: TGTGCCAGCAGCAAGGGGGGGCGCACCGGGGAGCTGTTTTTT.